This T cell receptor beta chain was found in a study of blood T cell repertoires in COVID-19. Study-level information: PBMCs, B-cell-depleted T cells, or T cells provided the cDNA or gDNA that made up the material.

V was clipped by 2 bases and J by 8 bases; unmatched bases: 11. The germline V gene encodes CDR1 MNHEY and CDR2 SVGAGI. The CDR3 extends over 15 amino acids. Assay: immunoSEQ multiplex PCR; the TCRdb copy retains only in-frame clones and omits some. The table lists around 170,000 clones, approximately 84% of them singletons. The rearrangement links TRBV6-5 to TRBJ1-2, with 7 bases aligning to TRBD1. The TCR originated in a young man with active or convalescent COVID-19. Sequencing input: peripheral blood. CDR3 region: CASSYRNDRARGYTF. The CDR3 DNA reads as TGTGCCAGCAGTTACCGGAACGACAGGGCGAGGGGCTACACCTTC.